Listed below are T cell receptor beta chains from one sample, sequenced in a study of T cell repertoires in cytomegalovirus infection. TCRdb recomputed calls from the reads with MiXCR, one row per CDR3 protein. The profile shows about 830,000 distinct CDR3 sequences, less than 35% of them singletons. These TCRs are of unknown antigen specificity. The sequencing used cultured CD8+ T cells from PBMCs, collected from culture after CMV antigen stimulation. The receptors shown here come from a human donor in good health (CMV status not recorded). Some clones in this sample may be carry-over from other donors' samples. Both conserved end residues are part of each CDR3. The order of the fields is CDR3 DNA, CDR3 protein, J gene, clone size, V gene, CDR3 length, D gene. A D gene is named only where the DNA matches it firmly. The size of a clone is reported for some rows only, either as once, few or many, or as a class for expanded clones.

TGTGCCACCCTGGACAGGGACAATGGCTACACCTTC CATLDRDNGYTF TRBJ1-2 NA TRBV2 12 TRBD1
TGTGCCAGCAGCCCAGCGCCGGGACAGGGGTCGTTTTACGAGCAGTACTTC CASSPAPGQGSFYEQYF TRBJ2-7 many TRBV7-2 17 TRBD1
TGTGCCAGCACCTGGACAGGGTACACTGAAGCTTTCTTT CASTWTGYTEAFF TRBJ1-1 NA TRBV6-2/TRBV6-3 13 TRBD1
TGTGCCAGCAGTACTAGCGGGGGCTCTGGGGCCAACGTCCTGACTTTC CASSTSGGSGANVLTF TRBJ2-6 many TRBV6-1 16 TRBD2
TGCGCCAGCAGGAGGGACCGATATAGCAATCAGCCCCAGCATTTT CASRRDRYSNQPQHF TRBJ1-5 few TRBV23-1 15 NA
TGTGCCAGCAGCTTAGGAGTCGGGACAGTCTCCTACGAGCAGTACTTC CASSLGVGTVSYEQYF TRBJ2-7 many TRBV7-6 16 TRBD1
TGTGCCAGCAAGTGGGGGAACACTGAAGCTTTCTTT CASKWGNTEAFF TRBJ1-1 NA TRBV6-2/TRBV6-3 12 NA
TGTGCCAGCAGCCAAGTGACCCTCGGGGCGAATTATGGCTACACCTTC CASSQVTLGANYGYTF TRBJ1-2 NA TRBV4-2 16 NA
TGTGCCAGCAGCAAAGCTGGACAGGGCTATCAGCCCCAGCATTTT CASSKAGQGYQPQHF TRBJ1-5 few TRBV13 15 TRBD1
TGTGCCAGCAACCTCAGAAGCTCTGGGGCCAACGTCCTGACTTTC CASNLRSSGANVLTF TRBJ2-6 NA TRBV9 15 NA
TGCAGCGTAGGCGACCGGGGAGAGCCCCAGCATTTT CSVGDRGEPQHF TRBJ1-5 NA TRBV29-1 12 NA
TGCAGTGCTTTATTGGACGGTTCCTACGAGCAGTACTTC CSALLDGSYEQYF TRBJ2-7 once TRBV20-1 13 NA
TGTGCCAGCAGTTTTGTCGGAACAGATACGCAGTATTTT CASSFVGTDTQYF TRBJ2-3 few TRBV27 13 NA
TGCGCCAGCTATCCCGGGACTACAGACAATGAGCAGTTCTTC CASYPGTTDNEQFF TRBJ2-1 few TRBV10-2 14 TRBD2
TGTGCCAGCAGTTACACACAGGGGGCTAGAGAGACCCAGTACTTC CASSYTQGARETQYF TRBJ2-5 NA TRBV6-5 15 TRBD1
TGTGCCAGCAGCCAGGACTTGGGGGGGAGCTATGGCTACACCTTC CASSQDLGGSYGYTF TRBJ1-2 NA TRBV7-9 15 NA
TGTGCCAGCAGCCCTAGACGGACAGGGGCCTACGAGCAGTACTTC CASSPRRTGAYEQYF TRBJ2-7 few TRBV7-6 15 TRBD1
TGTGCCAGCAGTTACCGTAACTCGGTTAGCCACCCGGCGGGAGGGGCCAACGTCCTGACTTTC CASSYRNSVSHPAGGANVLTF TRBJ2-6 NA TRBV6-5 21 NA
TGTGCCAGCAGCTCGTATGGGTCGGAGCAGTACTTC CASSSYGSEQYF TRBJ2-7 few TRBV7-6 12 NA
TGTGCCAGCATCTTTCTCGGTGAAGCTTTCTTT CASIFLGEAFF TRBJ1-1 NA TRBV5-6 11 NA
TGTGCCAGCAGCTTAGGGACAGGGTCCGCCACTGAAGCTTTCTTT CASSLGTGSATEAFF TRBJ1-1 many TRBV7-6 15 TRBD1
TGTGCCAGCAGCTTACAGGGTTTGGGAAACACTGAAGCTTTCTTT CASSLQGLGNTEAFF TRBJ1-1 NA TRBV7-2 15 NA
TGTGCCAGCAGTTTGACGGCCTTCTCCTACAATGAGCAGTTCTTC CASSLTAFSYNEQFF TRBJ2-1 few TRBV28 15 NA
TGTGCCAGCAGCCCGGGGGACAGGGGTGGTAGGGTTACGCAGTATTTT CASSPGDRGGRVTQYF TRBJ2-3 NA TRBV7-9 16 TRBD1
TGTGCCAGCAGTCCACTAGCGATCAATGAGCAGTTCTTC CASSPLAINEQFF TRBJ2-1 few TRBV6-1 13 TRBD2
TGTGCCAGCAGCTTGGAGCGGGTCCCCCAAGAGACCCAGTACTTC CASSLERVPQETQYF TRBJ2-5 NA TRBV11-2 15 NA
TGTGCCAGCAGTTTCCTGGGGGTGCGCACTGAAGCTTTCTTT CASSFLGVRTEAFF TRBJ1-1 many TRBV27 14 NA
TGTGCCAGCAGCCGATACGACGGGGTAAACACCGGGGAGCTGTTTTTT CASSRYDGVNTGELFF TRBJ2-2 few TRBV9 16 NA
TGTGCCAGCAGCTTAGATGGCAGTTTCTCTGGAAACACCATATATTTT CASSLDGSFSGNTIYF TRBJ1-3 many TRBV7-6 16 NA
TGTGCCAGCAGCTCCCTGATCCACCGGGACAGGGCGTGGGGCTACACCTTC CASSSLIHRDRAWGYTF TRBJ1-2 NA TRBV7-2 17 TRBD1
TGTGCCATCCCGGCGAATGACTACGAAGAGACCCAGTACTTC CAIPANDYEETQYF TRBJ2-5 NA TRBV5-4 14 NA
TGTGCCAGCACCGCGGGGGAGCGGGGGAACCAAGAGACCCAGTACTTC CASTAGERGNQETQYF TRBJ2-5 NA TRBV6-5 16 TRBD2
TGTGCCAGCAGTTACGCCCCGGACAGGGCTAACTATGGCTACACCTTC CASSYAPDRANYGYTF TRBJ1-2 NA TRBV6-2/TRBV6-3 16 TRBD1
TGTGCCAGCAGTATAAGAGGGGGAAGGAGCACTGAAGCTTTCTTT CASSIRGGRSTEAFF TRBJ1-1 few TRBV27 15 NA
TGCGCCAGCAGCCAAGATTCGGGTTCAGATACGCAGTATTTT CASSQDSGSDTQYF TRBJ2-3 NA TRBV4-1 14 NA
TGTGCCAGCAGCTGGAACAATGAGCAGTTCTTC CASSWNNEQFF TRBJ2-1 many TRBV7-9 11 NA
TGTGCCAGCAGTGAACTGGACAGCTACGAGCAGTACTTC CASSELDSYEQYF TRBJ2-7 few TRBV6-1 13 NA
TGTGCCAGCAGCTCCGGACAGGGGGCGCTTGATGAGCAGTTCTTC CASSSGQGALDEQFF TRBJ2-1 NA TRBV7-6 15 TRBD1
TGTGCCAGCATCAACACCCACGAGCAGTACTTC CASINTHEQYF TRBJ2-7 NA TRBV2 11 NA
TGCGCCAGCAGCCTGGGACTAGCGGGGGGACAATCCGATACGCAGTATTTT CASSLGLAGGQSDTQYF TRBJ2-3 few TRBV4-1 17 TRBD2
TGTGCCAGCAGCCCGAACTGGGGGGTCTCCTACAATGAGCAGTTCTTC CASSPNWGVSYNEQFF TRBJ2-1 NA TRBV7-9 16 NA
TGTGCCAGCAGCTCCACTGACGGCCGCCACTACACAGATACGCAGTATTTT CASSSTDGRHYTDTQYF TRBJ2-3 few TRBV7-9 17 NA
TGCAGTGCCCATCCGGACAGGGCGAACACCGGGGAGCTGTTTTTT CSAHPDRANTGELFF TRBJ2-2 once TRBV20-1 15 TRBD1
TGCGCCAGCAGCTTTACGGGACAGGGACTTTTTGAAGCTTTCTTT CASSFTGQGLFEAFF TRBJ1-1 NA TRBV5-1 15 TRBD1
TGTGCCAGCAGTTTCGGAGCGGGGCGTAACACAGATACGCAGTATTTT CASSFGAGRNTDTQYF TRBJ2-3 NA TRBV2 16 TRBD2
TGCGCCAGCAGTCCGAACAGGGGCACCGGGGAGCTGTTTTTT CASSPNRGTGELFF TRBJ2-2 few TRBV4-3 14 TRBD1
TGTGCCAGCAGTTTATACGGGGGACAGAACACTGAAGCTTTCTTT CASSLYGGQNTEAFF TRBJ1-1 few TRBV27 15 NA
TGTGCCAGCAGTTTTATTCCAGCTCGGGGGGAGACCCAGTACTTC CASSFIPARGETQYF TRBJ2-5 once TRBV27 15 NA
TGTGCCAGCAGTGACAGGGAGCGGAGAGCTGAAGCTTTCTTT CASSDRERRAEAFF TRBJ1-1 few TRBV6-5 14 TRBD1
TGTGCCAGCAGCTTATTTGAGCGGGGGGGCCTAAATGAGCAGTTCTTC CASSLFERGGLNEQFF TRBJ2-1 NA TRBV7-3 16 TRBD2
TGTGCCAGCAGTACAACAGACCCACGGGACGGATCGGGGCGGACCCAGTACTTC CASSTTDPRDGSGRTQYF TRBJ2-5 NA TRBV6-2/TRBV6-3 18 NA